Shown below are 27 T cell receptor beta chains from a single sample sequenced in a study of cytomegalovirus exposure and HLA in healthy donors. Some clones are missing from TCRdb's copy, which holds only in-frame ones; the method was immunoSEQ multiplex PCR. Here the sample spans more than 250,000 clones, 90% being singletons. The sequenced sample consisted of PBMCs. The receptors derive from a woman under 40 in good health and CMV-seronegative.

V gene TRBV27 combines with J gene TRBJ2-7, with D perhaps matching TRBD1 or TRBD2 (6 bases each). The germline V gene has CDR1 MNHEY and CDR2 SMNVEV (reference sequence). Trimming cost V 4 bases and J 5 bases, with 21 bases left between them. This CDR3 is 16 amino acids long. The CDR3 protein is CASSYFGGQVGDEQYF. The DNA for the CDR3 is TGTGCCAGCAGTTACTTTGGGGGGCAGGTTGGCGACGAGCAGTACTTC.

The chain uses TRBV27 and TRBJ2-2; the match to TRBD1 covers 8 bases. The V gene's germline CDR1 is MNHEY and CDR2 SMNVEV (reference sequence). With V trimmed by 6 bases and J by 0 bases, 6 bases remained unmatched. The CDR3 consists of 16 residues. The CDR3 loop is CASRTNRGSNTGELFF. CDR3 DNA sequence: TGTGCCAGCAGAACAAACAGGGGGTCGAACACCGGGGAGCTGTTTTTT.

The J gene is TRBJ2-7, the V gene TRBV5-6; D might be TRBD1 or TRBD2, each matching 7 bases. This CDR3 comprises 14 residues. From germline, CDR1 is SGHDT and CDR2 YYEEEE. Trimming stripped 6 bases from V and 7 bases from J, with 20 bases between. The CDR3 DNA sequence: TGTGCCAGCAACCTTCAGGGGGGGCTAGGGGAGCAGTACTTC. Translating gives CASNLQGGLGEQYF.

This clone was picked up a small number of times. The J gene is TRBJ2-1, the V gene TRBV11-2; tentatively, D is TRBD2 (7 bases). V was shortened by 5 bases and J by 9 bases, with 20 bases between the two germline ends. The CDR3 is 15 amino acids. Germline CDR1 SGHAT, CDR2 FQNNGV. CDR3 sequence (DNA): TGTGCCAGCAGCGCCCTCCGAGGGGGGGGACGTGAGCAGTTCTTC. Protein: CASSALRGGGREQFF.

The V gene is TRBV7-8, the J gene TRBJ2-7; TRBD1 might be the D (6 bases). Deletions cut 2 bases from V and 3 bases from J, with 14 bases between. Germline V gives CDR1 SGHVS, CDR2 FQNEAQ. This CDR3 contains 15 residues. CDR3 in amino acids: CASSLRKDSYYEQYF. CDR3 bases: TGTGCCAGCAGCTTACGGAAGGACAGTTACTACGAGCAGTACTTC.

The rearrangement uses TRBV2 and TRBJ2-3, with 14 bases aligning to TRBD2. CDR1 is SNHLY and CDR2 is FYNNEI in the germline V gene. This CDR3 is 16 amino acids long. The J segment lost 1 base and the V segment lost 3 bases, leaving 0 bases of the junction unmatched. CDR3 DNA sequence: TGTGCCAGCAGTGAGGGACTAGCGGGAGGCACAGATACGCAGTATTTT. Its translation is CASSEGLAGGTDTQYF.

This clone has more than one count but fewer than ten. The chain links TRBV14 to TRBJ2-5, with D uncertain. From germline, CDR1 is SGHDN and CDR2 FVKESK. The CDR3 has 13 residues. Trimming shortened V by 0 bases and J by 5 bases, and 7 bases separated the two germline ends. The CDR3 DNA sequence: TGTGCCAGCAGCCAAGACCGAGTCGAGACCCAGTACTTC. It yields the protein CASSQDRVETQYF.

The chain carries TRBV21-1 and TRBJ2-7; the table gives TRBD2 as D, unverified against the DNA. TRBV21-1 is annotated as a pseudogene. CDR3 length: 15 amino acids. The CDR3 DNA reads TGTGCCAGCAGCAGATACTTAGCGGAGGGCTACGAGCAGTACTTC. Protein product: CASSRYLAEGYEQYF.

The gene calls are TRBV19 and TRBJ2-7; the match to TRBD1 covers 10 bases. The CDR3 runs to 15 residues. V lost 5 bases, J lost 5 bases, and 9 bases stayed unmatched. CDR1 LNHDA and CDR2 SQIVND come from the germline V gene (reference sequence). The CDR3 nucleotides are TGTGCCAGTAGTTTAAGACAGGGGGCGAGCAACGAGCAGTACTTC. Translated: CASSLRQGASNEQYF.

The genes are TRBV18 and TRBJ2-1, with TRBD2 identical over 7 bases. Germline V gene sequence: CDR1 KGHSH, CDR2 LQKENI. This CDR3 comprises 13 residues. J gave up 5 bases and V 5 bases, and 3 bases lay outside the gene matches. CDR3 sequence (DNA): TGTGCCAGCTCAACCGGGACTAACAATGAGCAGTTCTTC. Its translation: CASSTGTNNEQFF.

The chain couples TRBV5-4 to TRBJ1-1; D is ambiguous. This CDR3 contains 14 residues. Germline CDR1 SGHNT, CDR2 YYREEE (reference sequence). V was clipped by 4 bases and J by 1 base, with 11 bases between them. The CDR3 loop reads CASSMGPKNTEAFF. In DNA form, the CDR3 reads TGTGCCAGCAGCATGGGCCCAAAGAACACTGAAGCTTTCTTT.

The genes are TRBV7-2 and TRBJ1-5; D not certain. This CDR3 is 14 amino acids long. The V gene's germline CDR1 is SGHTA and CDR2 FQGNSA. The germline V and J ends were trimmed by 5 bases and 3 bases, with 11 bases remaining between them. The CDR3 DNA sequence: TGTGCCAGCAGCCCGGACGGACTCAATCAGCCCCAGCATTTT. It specifies CASSPDGLNQPQHF.

The chain recombines TRBV7-9 with TRBJ1-3; 7 positions match TRBD1. The CDR3 extends over 19 amino acids. With V trimmed by 6 bases and J by 2 bases, 19 bases remained unmatched. Germline V gives CDR1 SEHNR, CDR2 FQNEAQ (reference sequence). As DNA, the CDR3 is TGTGCCAGCAGACTCCCGAGGGGAACGACAGGGTCCCCTGGAAACACCATATATTTT. Translating gives CASRLPRGTTGSPGNTIYF.

The CDR3 region has the DNA TGTGCCAGCAGTTTTTCGAGTGGAAACGAGCAGTACTTC. It codes for CASSFSSGNEQYF. This sequence joins TRBV27 and TRBJ2-7, with D unclear. Germline-derived CDR1 and CDR2 are MNHEY and SMNVEV (reference sequence). CDR3 length: 13 residues. V was trimmed by 3 bases and J by 5 bases, leaving 11 bases between them.

The J gene is TRBJ2-6, the V gene TRBV7-9, with 7 bases matching TRBD1. From germline, CDR1 is SEHNR and CDR2 FQNEAQ (reference sequence). The junction had 7 bases not matched to a gene; V was cut back by 5 bases and J by 0 bases. This CDR3 has 17 residues. In DNA form, the CDR3 reads TGTGCCAGCAGCGAACACCACAGGGGCTCTGGGGCCAACGTCCTGACTTTC. Translation gives CASSEHHRGSGANVLTF.

The chain couples TRBV28 to TRBJ1-5; perhaps TRBD1 as D (6 bases). CDR1 is MDHEN and CDR2 is SYDVKM in the germline V gene. CDR3 length equals 15 residues. The V end was cut by 3 bases, the J end by 5 bases, with 14 bases between. CDR3 loop: CASSFRGRVYQPQHF. CDR3 coding DNA: TGTGCCAGCAGTTTCAGGGGTAGGGTATATCAGCCCCAGCATTTT.

The genes are TRBV7-6 and TRBJ2-7; TRBD1 matches 7 bases. Per the germline V gene, CDR1 is SGHVS and CDR2 is FNYEAQ. V dropped 8 bases and J dropped 7; count of bases not matched to a gene: 14. This CDR3 comprises 14 residues. Here the CDR3 DNA reads TGTGCCAGCTCCCGGGACAGTGACCCTAGTGAGCAGTACTTC. Amino acids: CASSRDSDPSEQYF.

The CDR3 region is CASSSKGWYEQYF. CDR3 nucleotide sequence: TGTGCCAGCAGCTCAAAGGGGTGGTACGAGCAGTACTTC. The chain carries TRBV12-1 and TRBJ2-7; the D call TRBD1 from the table was never checked on the DNA. TRBV12-1 is shown as a pseudogene. This CDR3 has 13 residues.

The chain employs TRBV2 and TRBJ2-7; 11 bases match TRBD1. The CDR3 is 13 residues long. The V gene's germline CDR1 is SNHLY and CDR2 FYNNEI. After removal of 6 bases from V and 7 bases from J, the junction contained 5 bases not matched to a gene. The CDR3 nucleotides read TGTGCCAGCAGCGGACAGGGGGCGGTGGAGCAGTACTTC. Its translation: CASSGQGAVEQYF.

The CDR3 protein is CASSEIGYNEKLFF. The CDR3 nucleotides read TGTGCCAGCAGTGAGATAGGGTATAATGAAAAACTGTTTTTT. The chain uses TRBV2 and TRBJ1-4; D not resolved. The CDR3 loop spans 14 amino acids. Trimming shortened V by 3 bases and J by 4 bases, and 9 bases separated the two germline ends. Germline values: CDR1 SNHLY, CDR2 FYNNEI.

The J gene is TRBJ2-3, the V gene TRBV5-6; D uncertain. This CDR3 contains 15 residues. Germline V gene data show CDR1 as SGHDT and CDR2 as YYEEEE. Trimming removed 3 bases at V and 2 bases at J, with 13 bases between. The CDR3 protein is CASSSDRSLTDTQYF. The CDR3 DNA is TGTGCCAGCAGCTCGGACCGGTCGCTCACAGATACGCAGTATTTT.

This sequence joins TRBV19 and TRBJ2-3; TRBD2 agrees at 7 bases. The CDR3 runs 14 residues. Looked up from germline, CDR1 is LNHDA and CDR2 is SQIVND (reference sequence). Trimming at V came to 1 base and at J to 5 bases, leaving 3 bases not matched to a gene. CDR3 bases: TGTGCCAGTAGTATAGGTCCTAGCGGAGATACGCAGTATTTT. Translating gives CASSIGPSGDTQYF.

This clone has just one count. The chain carries TRBV15 and TRBJ2-2, with D maybe TRBD2 (6 bases). From germline, CDR1 is LNHNV and CDR2 YYDKDF (reference sequence). Between the trimmed V and J ends, which lost 0 bases and 1 base, there was a span of 9 bases. CDR3 length: 16 residues. CDR3 coding DNA: TGTGCCACCAGCAGAGATCCGCGGGAGAACACCGGGGAGCTGTTTTTT. This encodes CATSRDPRENTGELFF. Drawing the rest from reference TRBV15 and TRBJ2-2, the complete variable domain is DAMVIQNPRYQVTQFGKPVTLSCSQTLNHNVMYWYQQKSSQAPKLLFHYYDKDFNNEADTPDNFQSRRPNTSFCFLDIRSPGLGDTAMYLCATSRDPRENTGELFFGEGSRLTVL.

The chain links TRBV9 to TRBJ2-7; D remains ambiguous. With 3 bases removed from V and 12 bases from J, the gap between germline ends came to 16 bases. From germline, CDR1 is SGDLS and CDR2 YYNGEE. The CDR3 covers 12 residues. CDR3 in amino acids: CASSADHVWRYF. The CDR3 DNA follows: TGTGCCAGCAGCGCCGACCATGTCTGGAGGTACTTC.

The chain links TRBV11-3 to TRBJ2-2; perhaps TRBD1 as D (6 bases). The CDR3 consists of 16 residues. Germline V gene lookup returns CDR1 SGHNT and CDR2 YENEEA. V gave up 3 bases and J gave up 2 bases, with 13 bases separating them. This chain's CDR3 is CASSFTGTLNTGELFF. The CDR3 coding sequence is TGTGCCAGCAGCTTCACCGGGACACTCAACACCGGGGAGCTGTTTTTT.

The chain has TRBV5-1 and TRBJ2-7; TRBD2 aligns across 11 bases. The CDR3 consists of 19 residues. The germline gives CDR1 SGHRS, CDR2 YFSETQ. Trimming cost V 4 bases and J 0 bases; bases outside gene matches: 15. In DNA form, the CDR3 reads TGCGCCAGCAGCCCTGGGGGGACTAGCGGAACCAGGAGCTCCTACGAGCAGTACTTC. Translation: CASSPGGTSGTRSSYEQYF.

J is TRBJ1-2 and V is TRBV27, with D maybe TRBD1 (5 bases). The V end was cut by 4 bases, the J end by 5 bases, with 17 bases between. The CDR3 consists of 15 residues. Germline CDR1 and CDR2: MNHEY and SMNVEV (reference sequence). The CDR3: CASSSLMGDSYGYTF. CDR3 DNA: TGTGCCAGCAGTTCCCTGATGGGGGATTCTTATGGCTACACCTTC.